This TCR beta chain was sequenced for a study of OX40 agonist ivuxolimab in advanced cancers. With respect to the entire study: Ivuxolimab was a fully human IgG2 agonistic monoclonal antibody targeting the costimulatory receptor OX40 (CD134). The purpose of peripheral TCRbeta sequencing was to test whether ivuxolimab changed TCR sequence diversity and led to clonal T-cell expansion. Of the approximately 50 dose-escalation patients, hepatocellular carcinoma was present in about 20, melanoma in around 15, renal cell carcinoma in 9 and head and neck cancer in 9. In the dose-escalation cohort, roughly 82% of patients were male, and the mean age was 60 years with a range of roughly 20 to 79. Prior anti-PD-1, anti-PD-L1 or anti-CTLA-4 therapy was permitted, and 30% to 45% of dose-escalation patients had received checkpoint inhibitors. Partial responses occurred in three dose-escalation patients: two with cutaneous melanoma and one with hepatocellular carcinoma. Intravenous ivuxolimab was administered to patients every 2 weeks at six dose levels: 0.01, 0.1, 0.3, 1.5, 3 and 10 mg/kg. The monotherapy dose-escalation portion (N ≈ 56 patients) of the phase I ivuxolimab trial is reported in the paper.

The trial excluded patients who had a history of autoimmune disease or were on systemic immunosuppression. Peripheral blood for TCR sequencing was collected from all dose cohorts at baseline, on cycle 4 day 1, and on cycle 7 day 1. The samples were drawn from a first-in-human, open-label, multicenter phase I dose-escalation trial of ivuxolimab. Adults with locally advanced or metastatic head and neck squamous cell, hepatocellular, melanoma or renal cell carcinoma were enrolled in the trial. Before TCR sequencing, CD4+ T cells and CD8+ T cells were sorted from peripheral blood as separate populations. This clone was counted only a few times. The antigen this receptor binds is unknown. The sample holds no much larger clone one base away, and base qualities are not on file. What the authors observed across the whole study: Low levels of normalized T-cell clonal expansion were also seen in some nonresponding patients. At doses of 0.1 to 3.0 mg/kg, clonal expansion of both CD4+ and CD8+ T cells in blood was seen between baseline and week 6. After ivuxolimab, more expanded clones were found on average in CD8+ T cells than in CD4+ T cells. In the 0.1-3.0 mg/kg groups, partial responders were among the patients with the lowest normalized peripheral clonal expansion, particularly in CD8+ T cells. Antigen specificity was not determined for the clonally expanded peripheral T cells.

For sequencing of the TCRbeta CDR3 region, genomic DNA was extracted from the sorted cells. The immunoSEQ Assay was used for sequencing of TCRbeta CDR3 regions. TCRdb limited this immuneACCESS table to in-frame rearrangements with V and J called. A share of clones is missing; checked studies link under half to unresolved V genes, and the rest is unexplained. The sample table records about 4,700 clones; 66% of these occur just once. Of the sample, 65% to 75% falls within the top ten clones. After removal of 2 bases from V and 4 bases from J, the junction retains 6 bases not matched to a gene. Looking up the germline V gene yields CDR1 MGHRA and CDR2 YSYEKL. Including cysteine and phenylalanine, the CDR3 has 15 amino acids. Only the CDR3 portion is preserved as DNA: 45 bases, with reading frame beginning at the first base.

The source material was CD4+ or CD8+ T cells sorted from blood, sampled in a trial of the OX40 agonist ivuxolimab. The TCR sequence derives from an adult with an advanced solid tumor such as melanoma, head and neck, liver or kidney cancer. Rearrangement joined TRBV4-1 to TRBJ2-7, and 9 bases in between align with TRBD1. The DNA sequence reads TGCGCCAGCAGCCAACATACAGGGGGCGGGTACGAGCAGTACTTC. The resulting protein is CASSQHTGGGYEQYF.